Listed below are T cell receptor beta chains from one sample, sequenced in a study of blood T cell repertoires in COVID-19. The repertoire was sequenced with immunoSEQ multiplex PCR; TCRdb's copy has only in-frame clones and lacks some. The data show 95,000 to 150,000 clones, around 63% seen once. The sequencing sample was made of peripheral blood. These receptors were taken from an older woman with acute or convalescent COVID-19. Each CDR3 is given without its conserved first and last residue.

v_call	j_call	cdr3_aa
TRBV21-1	TRBJ1-4	ASSGYRGIGEKLF
TRBV24-1	TRBJ1-5	ATSEGGTEEPQH
TRBV5-1	TRBJ1-5	ASSINGRGDSQH
TRBV7-2	TRBJ2-7	ASMPGLGPYEQY
TRBV7-2	TRBJ2-5	ASSSASGSEETQY
TRBV5-4	TRBJ1-1	ASSSGAGDTEAF
TRBV20-1	TRBJ1-2	SAPYNYGYT
TRBV29-1	TRBJ1-2	SVITPGASYGYT
TRBV18	TRBJ1-5	ASSPGQDPNQPQH
TRBV6-1	TRBJ1-5	ASSEAKTTGDPQH
TRBV14	TRBJ2-7	ASSQTVSYEQY
TRBV6-5	TRBJ1-2	ASSTVGAPGYT
TRBV6-5	TRBJ2-5	ASSYSTGGQETQY
TRBV3-1/TRBV3-2	TRBJ2-3	ASSQLAGGSTDTQY
TRBV2	TRBJ1-2	ASSDIRGRGGYT
TRBV25-1	TRBJ2-7	ASSLLAGTTYEQY
TRBV27	TRBJ2-3	ASSLSIGTSGRTYTDTQY
TRBV5-1	TRBJ1-6	ASSFGQSYNSPLH
TRBV6-1	TRBJ2-7	ASSETSGRAYEQY
TRBV12-5	TRBJ1-4	ASGSGTANEKLF
TRBV7-3	TRBJ2-3	ASSLSVVSADTQY
TRBV2	TRBJ1-1	ASSEDRLEAF
TRBV6-5	TRBJ1-3	ASSYGQGAGNTIY
TRBV11-2	TRBJ2-2	ASSSWTGGNTGELF
TRBV30	TRBJ2-3	AWSVLAVSTDTQY
TRBV12-3/TRBV12-4	TRBJ2-2	ASSLQTGELF
TRBV10-1	TRBJ2-2	ASSATGSGELF
TRBV5-1	TRBJ1-1	ASSLGGQGWNTEAF
TRBV7-2	TRBJ1-6	ASSRTRDSPLH
TRBV10-2	TRBJ2-4	ASSEHGTGAKNIQY
TRBV3-1/TRBV3-2	TRBJ2-7	ASSQDRVRGGSYEQY
TRBV27	TRBJ2-7	ASSFQGLAGGPYEQY
TRBV28	TRBJ1-4	ASSPLLLDRGNEKLF
TRBV7-8	TRBJ2-5	ASSFGTSIGQETQY
TRBV10-3	TRBJ1-5	AIEGTVRSNQPQH
TRBV18	TRBJ1-3	ASSPSQGTSGNTIY
TRBV5-1	TRBJ2-2	ASSETSGRAGELF
TRBV9	TRBJ2-5	ASSLGGASGEETQY
TRBV6-4	TRBJ2-2	ASSESAAGAGELF
TRBV12-5	TRBJ2-1	ASGPRLAGGDNEQF
TRBV9	TRBJ2-4	ASSEVAGGLADIQY
TRBV7-9	TRBJ1-2	ASSLAGIPNYGYT
TRBV7-2	TRBJ2-2	ASSLNGQRNTGELF
TRBV4-1	TRBJ1-3	ASSQEGGGLGNTIY